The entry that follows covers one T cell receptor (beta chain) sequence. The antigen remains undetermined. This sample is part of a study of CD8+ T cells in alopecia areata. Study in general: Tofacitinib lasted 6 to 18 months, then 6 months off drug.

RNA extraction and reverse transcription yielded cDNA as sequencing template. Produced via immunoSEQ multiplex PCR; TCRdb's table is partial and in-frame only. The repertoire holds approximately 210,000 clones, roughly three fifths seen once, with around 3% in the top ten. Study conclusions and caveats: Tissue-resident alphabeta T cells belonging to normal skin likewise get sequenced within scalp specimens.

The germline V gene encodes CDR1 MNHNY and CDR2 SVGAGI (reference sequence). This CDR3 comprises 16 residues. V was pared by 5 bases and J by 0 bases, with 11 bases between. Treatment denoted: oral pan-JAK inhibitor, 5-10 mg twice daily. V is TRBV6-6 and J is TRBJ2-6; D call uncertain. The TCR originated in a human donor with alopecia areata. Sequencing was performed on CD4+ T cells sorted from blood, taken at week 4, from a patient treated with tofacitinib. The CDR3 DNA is TGTGCCAGCAGTAGTCTCGAATTCTCTGGGGCCAACGTCCTGACTTTC. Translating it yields CASSSLEFSGANVLTF.